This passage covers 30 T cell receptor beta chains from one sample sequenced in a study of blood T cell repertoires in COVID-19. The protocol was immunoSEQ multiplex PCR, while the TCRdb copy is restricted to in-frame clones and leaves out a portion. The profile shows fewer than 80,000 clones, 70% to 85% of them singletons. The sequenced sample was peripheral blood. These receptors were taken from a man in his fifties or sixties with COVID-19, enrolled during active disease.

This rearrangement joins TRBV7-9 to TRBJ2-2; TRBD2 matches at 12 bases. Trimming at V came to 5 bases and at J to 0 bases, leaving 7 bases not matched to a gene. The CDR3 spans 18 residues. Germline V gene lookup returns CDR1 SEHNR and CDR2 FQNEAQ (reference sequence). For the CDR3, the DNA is TGTGCCAGCAGCCGCAGACTAGCGGGGGATACGAACACCGGGGAGCTGTTTTTT. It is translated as CASSRRLAGDTNTGELFF.

The CDR3 DNA sequence: TGCGCCAGCAGCCAGGGACAGGGGGCCGCAGATACGCAGTATTTT. Its translation: CASSQGQGAADTQYF. This chain connects TRBV5-1 to TRBJ2-3; 12 bases are shared with TRBD1. With V trimmed by 4 bases and J by 4 bases, 4 bases remained unmatched. Germline CDR1 is SGHRS and CDR2 is YFSETQ. The CDR3 is 15 amino acids. Full variable domain (missing parts from reference TRBV5-1 and TRBJ2-3): KAGVTQTPRYLIKTRGQQVTLSCSPISGHRSVSWYQQTPGQGLQFLFEYFSETQRNKGNFPGRFSGRQFSNSRSEMNVSTLELGDSALYLCASSQGQGAADTQYFGPGTRLTVL.

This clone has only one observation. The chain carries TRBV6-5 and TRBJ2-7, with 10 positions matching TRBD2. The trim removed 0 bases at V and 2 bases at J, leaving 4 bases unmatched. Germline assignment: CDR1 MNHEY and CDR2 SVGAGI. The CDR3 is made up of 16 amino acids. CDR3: CASSYSRSGGAYEQYF. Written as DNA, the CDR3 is TGTGCCAGCAGTTACTCGAGAAGCGGGGGGGCCTACGAGCAGTACTTC.

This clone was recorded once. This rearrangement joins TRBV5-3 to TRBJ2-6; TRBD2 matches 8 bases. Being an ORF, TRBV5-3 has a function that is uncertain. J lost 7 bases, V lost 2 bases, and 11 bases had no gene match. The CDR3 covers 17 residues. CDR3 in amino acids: CARSFREGATSANVLTF. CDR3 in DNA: TGTGCCAGAAGCTTTCGGGAGGGCGCCACATCAGCCAACGTCCTGACTTTC.

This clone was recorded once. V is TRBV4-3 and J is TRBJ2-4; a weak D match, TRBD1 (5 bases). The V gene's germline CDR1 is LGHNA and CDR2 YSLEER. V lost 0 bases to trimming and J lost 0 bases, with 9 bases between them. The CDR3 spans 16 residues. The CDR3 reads CASSQDTDIAKNIQYF. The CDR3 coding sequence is TGCGCCAGCAGCCAAGATACGGACATAGCCAAAAACATTCAGTACTTC.

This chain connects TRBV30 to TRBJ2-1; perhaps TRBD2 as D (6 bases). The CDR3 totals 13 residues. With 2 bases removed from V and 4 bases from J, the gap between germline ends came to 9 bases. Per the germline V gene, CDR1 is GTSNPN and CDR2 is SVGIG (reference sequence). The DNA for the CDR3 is TGTGCCTGGAGTAGCGGGCTTTACAATGAGCAGTTCTTC. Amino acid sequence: CAWSSGLYNEQFF. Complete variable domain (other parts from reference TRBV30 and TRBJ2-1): SQTIHQWPATLVQPVGSPLSLECTVEGTSNPNLYWYRQAAGRGLQLLFYSVGIGQISSEVPQNLSASRPQDRQFILSSKKLLLSDSGFYLCAWSSGLYNEQFFGPGTRLTVL.

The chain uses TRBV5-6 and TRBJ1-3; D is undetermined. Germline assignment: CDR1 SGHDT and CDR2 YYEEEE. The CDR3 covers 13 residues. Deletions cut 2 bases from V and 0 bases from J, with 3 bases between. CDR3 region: CASSFGSGNTIYF. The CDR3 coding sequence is TGTGCCAGCAGCTTCGGCTCTGGAAACACCATATATTTT.

CDR3 in amino acids: CATSRTGWNYGYTF. CDR3 DNA: TGTGCCACCAGCAGGACCGGGTGGAACTATGGCTACACCTTC. The chain uses TRBV15 and TRBJ1-2; the D is unclear. This CDR3 region has 14 residues. Germline V gene lookup returns CDR1 LNHNV and CDR2 YYDKDF (reference sequence). V gave up 3 bases and J gave up 2 bases, with 10 bases separating them.

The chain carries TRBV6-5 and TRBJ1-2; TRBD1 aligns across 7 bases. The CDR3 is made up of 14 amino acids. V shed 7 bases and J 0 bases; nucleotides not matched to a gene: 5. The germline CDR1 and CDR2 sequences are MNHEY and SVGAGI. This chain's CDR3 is CASKRQGANYGYTF. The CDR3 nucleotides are TGTGCCAGCAAACGACAGGGAGCTAACTATGGCTACACCTTC.

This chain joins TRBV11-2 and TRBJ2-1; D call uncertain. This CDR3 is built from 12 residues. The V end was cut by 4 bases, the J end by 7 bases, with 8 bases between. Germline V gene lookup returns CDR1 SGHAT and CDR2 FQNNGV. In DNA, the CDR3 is TGTGCCAGCAGCTCGACTGGAAATGAGCAGTTCTTC. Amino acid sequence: CASSSTGNEQFF.

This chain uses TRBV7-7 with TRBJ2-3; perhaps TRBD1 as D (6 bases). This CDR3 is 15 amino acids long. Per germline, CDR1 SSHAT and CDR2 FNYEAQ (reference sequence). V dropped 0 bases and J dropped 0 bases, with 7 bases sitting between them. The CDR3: CASSLADSSTDTQYF. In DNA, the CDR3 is TGTGCCAGCAGCTTAGCGGACAGTAGCACAGATACGCAGTATTTT.

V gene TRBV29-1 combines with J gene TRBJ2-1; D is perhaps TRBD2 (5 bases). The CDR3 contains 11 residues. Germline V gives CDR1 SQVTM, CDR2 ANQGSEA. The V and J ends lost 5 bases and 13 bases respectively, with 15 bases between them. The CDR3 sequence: CSVNIGGSQFF. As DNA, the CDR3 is TGCAGCGTTAATATTGGAGGTTCTCAGTTCTTC.

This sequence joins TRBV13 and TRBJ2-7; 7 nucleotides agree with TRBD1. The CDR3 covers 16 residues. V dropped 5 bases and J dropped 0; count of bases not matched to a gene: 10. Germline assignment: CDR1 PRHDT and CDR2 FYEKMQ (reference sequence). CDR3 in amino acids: CASSINRGPSSYEQYF. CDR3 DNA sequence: TGTGCCAGCAGCATTAACAGGGGACCTTCCTCCTACGAGCAGTACTTC.

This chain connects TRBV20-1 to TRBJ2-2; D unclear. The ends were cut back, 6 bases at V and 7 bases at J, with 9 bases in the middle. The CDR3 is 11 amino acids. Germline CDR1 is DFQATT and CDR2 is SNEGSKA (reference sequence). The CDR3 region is CSALGVGELFF. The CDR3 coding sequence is TGCAGTGCCCTAGGCGTCGGGGAGCTGTTTTTT.

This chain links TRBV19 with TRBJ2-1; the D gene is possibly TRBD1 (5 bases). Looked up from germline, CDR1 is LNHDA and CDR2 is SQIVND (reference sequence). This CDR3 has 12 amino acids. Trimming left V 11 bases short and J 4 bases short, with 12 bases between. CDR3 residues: CASQRTYNEQFF. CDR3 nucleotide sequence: TGTGCCTCTCAACGGACATACAATGAGCAGTTCTTC.

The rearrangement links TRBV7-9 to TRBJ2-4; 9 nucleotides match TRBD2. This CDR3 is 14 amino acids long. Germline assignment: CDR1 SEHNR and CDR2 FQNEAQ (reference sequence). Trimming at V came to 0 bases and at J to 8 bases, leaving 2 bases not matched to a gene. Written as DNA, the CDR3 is TGTGCCAGCAGCTTAGCTAGCGGGGGTCACATTCAGTACTTC. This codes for CASSLASGGHIQYF.

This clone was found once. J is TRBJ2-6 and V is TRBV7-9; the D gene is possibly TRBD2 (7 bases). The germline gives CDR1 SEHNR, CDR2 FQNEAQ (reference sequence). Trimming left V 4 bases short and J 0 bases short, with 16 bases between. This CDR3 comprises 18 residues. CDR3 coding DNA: TGTGCCAGCAGCTACGAGGGAGGGGGATACTCTGGGGCCAACGTCCTGACTTTC. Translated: CASSYEGGGYSGANVLTF. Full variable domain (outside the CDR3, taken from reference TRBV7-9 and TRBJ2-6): DTGVSQNPRHKITKRGQNVTFRCDPISEHNRLYWYRQTLGQGPEFLTYFQNEAQLEKSRLLSDRFSAERPKGSFSTLEIQRTEQGDSAMYLCASSYEGGGYSGANVLTFGAGSRLTVL.

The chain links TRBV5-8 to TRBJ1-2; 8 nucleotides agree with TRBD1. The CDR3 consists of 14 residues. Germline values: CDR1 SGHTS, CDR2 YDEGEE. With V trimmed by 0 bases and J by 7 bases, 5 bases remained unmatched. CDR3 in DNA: TGTGCCAGCAGCTTGGAGCGACAGGGGCTTGGCTACACCTTC. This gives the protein CASSLERQGLGYTF.

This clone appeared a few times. The CDR3 coding sequence is TGTGCCAGCAGGGTGGGCAGGAACACTGAAGCTTTCTTT. This codes for CASRVGRNTEAFF. This chain uses TRBV2 with TRBJ1-1; no clear D. Between the trimmed V and J ends, which lost 6 bases and 1 base, there was a span of 9 bases. The CDR3 has 13 residues. Per germline, CDR1 SNHLY and CDR2 FYNNEI.

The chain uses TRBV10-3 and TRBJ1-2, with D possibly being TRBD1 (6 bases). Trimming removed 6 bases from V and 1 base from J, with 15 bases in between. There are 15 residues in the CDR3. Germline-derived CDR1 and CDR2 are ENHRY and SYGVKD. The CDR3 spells CAIRPGGALNYGYTF. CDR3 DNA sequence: TGTGCCATCAGACCCGGGGGGGCCCTTAACTATGGCTACACCTTC.

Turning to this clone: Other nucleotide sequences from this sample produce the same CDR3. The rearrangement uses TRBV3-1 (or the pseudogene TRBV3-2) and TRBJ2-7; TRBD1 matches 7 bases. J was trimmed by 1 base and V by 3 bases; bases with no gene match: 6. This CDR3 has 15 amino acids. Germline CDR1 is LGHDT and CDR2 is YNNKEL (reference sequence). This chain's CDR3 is CASSQGDSPSYEQYF. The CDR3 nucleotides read TGTGCCAGCAGCCAGGGGGACAGCCCATCCTACGAGCAGTACTTC.

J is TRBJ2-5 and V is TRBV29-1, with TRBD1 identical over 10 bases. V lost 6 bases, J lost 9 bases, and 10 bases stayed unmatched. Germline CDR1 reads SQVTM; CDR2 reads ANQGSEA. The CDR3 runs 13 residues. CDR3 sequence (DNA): TGCAGCGTGTGCCGGGACAGGGGTCTGTCCCAGTACTTC. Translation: CSVCRDRGLSQYF.

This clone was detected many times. In nucleotides, the CDR3 is TGTGCCAGCAGCTTGGAGCGGGAGATCCACAATGAGCAGTTCTTC. This codes for CASSLEREIHNEQFF. The genes are TRBV5-4 and TRBJ2-1; 8 positions match TRBD2. The CDR3 covers 15 residues. Germline V gives CDR1 SGHNT, CDR2 YYREEE (reference sequence). J lost 5 bases, V lost 0 bases, and 4 bases had no gene match.

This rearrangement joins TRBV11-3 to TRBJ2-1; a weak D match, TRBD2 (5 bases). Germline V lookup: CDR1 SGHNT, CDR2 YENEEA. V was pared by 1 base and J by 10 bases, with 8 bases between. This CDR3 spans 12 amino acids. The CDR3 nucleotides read TGTGCCAGCAGCTTAGCTAGCAGCGAGCAGTTCTTC. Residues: CASSLASSEQFF.

The CDR3 spells CAIKTGQDYGYTF. CDR3 sequence (DNA): TGTGCCATCAAAACGGGACAGGATTATGGCTACACCTTC. The V gene is TRBV10-3, the J gene TRBJ1-2, with 8 bases matching TRBD1. Per germline, CDR1 ENHRY and CDR2 SYGVKD. The junction had 6 bases not matched to a gene; V was cut back by 7 bases and J by 5 bases. This CDR3 spans 13 amino acids.

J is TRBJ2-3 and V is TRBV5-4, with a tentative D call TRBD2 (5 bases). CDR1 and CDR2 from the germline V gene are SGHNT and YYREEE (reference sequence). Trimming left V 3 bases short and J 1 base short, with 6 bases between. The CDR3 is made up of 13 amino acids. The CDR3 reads CASSYGGTDTQYF. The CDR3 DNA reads TGTGCCAGCAGCTACGGGGGCACAGATACGCAGTATTTT.

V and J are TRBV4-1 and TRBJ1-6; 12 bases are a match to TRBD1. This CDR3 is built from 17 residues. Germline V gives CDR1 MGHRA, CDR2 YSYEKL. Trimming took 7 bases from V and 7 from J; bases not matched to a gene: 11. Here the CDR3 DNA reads TGCGCCAGCAAACAGTTGGCCGGGACAGGGGGCAATTCACCCCTCCACTTT. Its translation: CASKQLAGTGGNSPLHF.

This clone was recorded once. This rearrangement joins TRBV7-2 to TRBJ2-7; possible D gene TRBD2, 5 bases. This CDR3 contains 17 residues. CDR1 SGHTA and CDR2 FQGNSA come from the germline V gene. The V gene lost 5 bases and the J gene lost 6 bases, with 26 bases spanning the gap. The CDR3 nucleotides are TGTGCCAGCAGCCCCCTCAGTACCGCCGGGATTGTCGGCGAGCAGTACTTC. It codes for CASSPLSTAGIVGEQYF. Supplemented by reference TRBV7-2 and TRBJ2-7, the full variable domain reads GAGVSQSPSNKVTEKGKDVELRCDPISGHTALYWYRQSLGQGLEFLIYFQGNSAPDKSGLPSDRFSAERTGGSVSTLTIQRTQQEDSAVYLCASSPLSTAGIVGEQYFGPGTRLTVT.

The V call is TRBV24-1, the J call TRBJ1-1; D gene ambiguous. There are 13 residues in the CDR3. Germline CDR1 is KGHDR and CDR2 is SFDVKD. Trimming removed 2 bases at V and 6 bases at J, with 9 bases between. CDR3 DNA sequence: TGTGCCACCAGTGATTCAACGGGAGCTGAAGCTTTCTTT. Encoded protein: CATSDSTGAEAFF.

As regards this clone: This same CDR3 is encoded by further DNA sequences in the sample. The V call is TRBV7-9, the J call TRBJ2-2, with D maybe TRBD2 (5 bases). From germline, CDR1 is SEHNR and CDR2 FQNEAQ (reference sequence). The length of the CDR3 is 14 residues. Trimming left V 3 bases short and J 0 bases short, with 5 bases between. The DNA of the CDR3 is TGTGCCAGCAGCTTGGACTCGAACACCGGGGAGCTGTTTTTT. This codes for CASSLDSNTGELFF.